This T cell receptor (beta chain) is drawn from a study of blood T cell repertoires in COVID-19. Background on the study: COVID-19 samples, acute and convalescent, were from the United States, Italy and Spain. Sources were T cells, B-cell-depleted T cells, or PBMCs; the material itself was cDNA or gDNA.

The V gene lost 5 bases and the J gene lost 6 bases, with 12 bases spanning the gap. From germline, CDR1 is SGHKS and CDR2 YYEKEE (reference sequence). The CDR3 totals 13 residues. Original methodology: Amplification of reference gene primers was used by the study to estimate nucleated cell counts. Produced via immunoSEQ multiplex PCR; TCRdb's table is partial and in-frame only. D and trimming were read from the DNA, whereas the V and J calls and clone size are those reported in that table. The profile shows roughly 330,000 clones, roughly 90% of them singletons. The material sequenced was peripheral blood. The sequence was collected from a woman aged 50 to 60 with active or convalescent COVID-19. This chain connects TRBV5-5 to TRBJ1-5, with D hard to call. This chain's CDR3 is CASSTAVRQPQHF. The CDR3 nucleotides read TGTGCCAGCAGTACAGCAGTCCGTCAGCCCCAGCATTTT.